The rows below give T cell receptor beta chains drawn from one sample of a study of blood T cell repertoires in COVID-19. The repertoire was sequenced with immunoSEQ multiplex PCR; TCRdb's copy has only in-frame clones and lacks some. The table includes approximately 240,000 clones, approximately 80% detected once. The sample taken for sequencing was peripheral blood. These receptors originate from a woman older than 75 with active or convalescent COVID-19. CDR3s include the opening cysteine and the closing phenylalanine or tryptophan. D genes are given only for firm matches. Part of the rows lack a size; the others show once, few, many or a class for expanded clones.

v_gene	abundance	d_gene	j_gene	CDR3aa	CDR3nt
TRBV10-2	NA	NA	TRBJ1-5	CASSVDGGPQPQHF	TGCGCCAGCAGTGTAGACGGGGGACCACAGCCCCAGCATTTT
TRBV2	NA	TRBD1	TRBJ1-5	CASSESGTGVGQPQHF	TGTGCCAGCAGTGAATCCGGGACAGGGGTTGGTCAGCCCCAGCATTTT
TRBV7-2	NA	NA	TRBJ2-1	CASSNNAGSSYNEQFF	TGTGCCAGCAGCAACAATGCGGGGAGCTCCTACAATGAGCAGTTCTTC
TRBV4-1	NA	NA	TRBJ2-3	CASSQDSVAADTQYF	TGCGCCAGCAGCCAAGATTCGGTAGCAGCAGATACGCAGTATTTT
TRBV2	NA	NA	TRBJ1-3	CASSLSGGNTIYF	TGTGCCAGCAGCCTCTCCGGTGGAAACACCATATATTTT
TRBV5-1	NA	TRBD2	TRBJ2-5	CASSLGSGGAQETQYF	TGCGCCAGCAGCTTGGGTAGCGGGGGGGCCCAAGAGACCCAGTACTTC
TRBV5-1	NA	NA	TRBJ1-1	CASSLVQVGTEAFF	TGCGCCAGCAGCTTGGTCCAGGTAGGAACTGAAGCTTTCTTT
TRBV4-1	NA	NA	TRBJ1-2	CASSQERGGVGYTF	TGCGCCAGCAGCCAAGAAAGGGGAGGTGTGGGCTACACCTTC
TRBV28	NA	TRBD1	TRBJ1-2	CASSLQGTGQYGYTF	TGTGCCAGCAGTTTACAGGGGACAGGTCAATATGGCTACACCTTC
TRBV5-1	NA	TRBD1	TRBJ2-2	CASSERQGTSGELFF	TGCGCCAGCAGCGAGAGACAGGGTACGTCCGGGGAGCTGTTTTTT
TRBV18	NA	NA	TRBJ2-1	CASCPGGIEQFF	TGTGCCAGCTGCCCGGGGGGCATTGAGCAGTTCTTC
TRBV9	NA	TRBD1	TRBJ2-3	CASSPGTGGVDTQYF	TGTGCCAGCAGCCCCGGGACAGGGGGAGTGGATACGCAGTATTTT
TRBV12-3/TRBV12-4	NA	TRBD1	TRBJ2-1	CASSLGQGNEQFF	TGTGCCAGCAGCCTCGGACAGGGTAATGAGCAGTTCTTC
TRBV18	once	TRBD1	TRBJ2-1	CASSLGQGPYNEQFF	TGTGCCAGCTCATTGGGACAGGGGCCCTACAATGAGCAGTTCTTC
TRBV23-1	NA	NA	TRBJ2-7	CAIRGNSYEQYF	TGCGCCATACGGGGGAACTCCTACGAGCAGTACTTC
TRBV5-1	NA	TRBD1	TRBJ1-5	CASSLQGAGQPQHF	TGCGCCAGCAGCTTGCAGGGGGCTGGACAGCCCCAGCATTTT
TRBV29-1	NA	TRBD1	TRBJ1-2	CSVDRGRDGYTF	TGCAGCGTGGACAGGGGGCGAGATGGCTACACCTTC
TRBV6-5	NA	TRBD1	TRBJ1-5	CASSPQTGGRQPQHF	TGTGCCAGCAGTCCACAGACAGGGGGCAGACAGCCCCAGCATTTT
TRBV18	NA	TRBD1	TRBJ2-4	CASSPPGGQGRNIQYF	TGTGCCAGCTCACCACCTGGGGGACAGGGGAGGAACATTCAGTACTTC
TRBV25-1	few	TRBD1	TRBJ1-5	CASRAGGNNQPQHF	TGTGCCAGCAGAGCAGGGGGGAACAATCAGCCCCAGCATTTT
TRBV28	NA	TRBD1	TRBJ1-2	CASSPSPGQGAEGYTF	TGTGCCAGCAGTCCGTCCCCCGGACAGGGGGCAGAGGGCTACACCTTC
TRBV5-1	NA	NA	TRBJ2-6	CASSLTARSGANVLTF	TGCGCCAGCAGCTTGACGGCTAGATCTGGGGCCAACGTCCTGACTTTC
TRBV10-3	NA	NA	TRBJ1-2	CAISVSGDDGYTF	TGTGCCATCAGTGTGTCAGGGGATGACGGCTACACCTTC
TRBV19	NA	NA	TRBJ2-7	CAARDSSSYEQYF	TGTGCCGCCCGGGACTCCAGCTCCTACGAGCAGTACTTC
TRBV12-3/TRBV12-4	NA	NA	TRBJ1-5	CASSLTDHQPQHF	TGTGCCAGCAGTTTGACAGACCATCAGCCCCAGCATTTT
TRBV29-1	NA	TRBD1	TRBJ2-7	CSVRQGSPYEQYF	TGCAGCGTCAGACAGGGGTCTCCCTACGAGCAGTACTTC
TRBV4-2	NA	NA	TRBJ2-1	CASSPTGLLGGEQFF	TGTGCCAGCAGCCCTACGGGACTCCTTGGGGGTGAGCAGTTCTTC
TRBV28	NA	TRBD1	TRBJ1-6	CASSPQGAYNSPLHF	TGTGCCAGCAGTCCTCAGGGGGCCTATAATTCACCCCTCCACTTT
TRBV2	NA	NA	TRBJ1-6	CASGRHTSSYNSPLHF	TGTGCCAGCGGAAGACACACGAGCTCCTATAATTCACCCCTCCACTTT
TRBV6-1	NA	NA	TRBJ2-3	CASSDRGMSADTQYF	TGTGCCAGCAGTGACAGGGGCATGTCAGCAGATACGCAGTATTTT
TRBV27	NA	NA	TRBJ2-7	CASRTLREQYF	TGTGCCAGCAGAACTCTACGGGAGCAGTACTTC
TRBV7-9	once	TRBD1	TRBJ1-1	CASSPGQGDTEAFF	TGTGCCAGCAGCCCTGGGCAGGGGGACACTGAAGCTTTCTTT
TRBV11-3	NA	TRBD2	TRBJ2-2	CASSVGLAGGVGELFF	TGTGCCAGCAGCGTGGGACTAGCGGGGGGTGTCGGGGAGCTGTTTTTT
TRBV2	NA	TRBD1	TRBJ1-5	CASSMDRGSQPQHF	TGTGCCAGCAGTATGGACAGGGGGAGTCAGCCCCAGCATTTT
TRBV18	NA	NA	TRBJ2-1	CASSPGINGGRGNEQFF	TGTGCCAGCTCACCAGGCATAAACGGGGGGCGCGGTAATGAGCAGTTCTTC
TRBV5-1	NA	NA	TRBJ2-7	CASSLSQGVYEQYF	TGCGCCAGCAGCTTGTCTCAGGGTGTCTACGAGCAGTACTTC
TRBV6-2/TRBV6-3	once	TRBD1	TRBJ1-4	CASSYRTGGFNKEFLFF	TGTGCCAGCAGTTACCGCACAGGGGGATTCAACAAGGAATTTCTGTTTTTT
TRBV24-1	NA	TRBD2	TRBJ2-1	CATRSGGDNEQFF	TGTGCCACCAGGAGCGGGGGGGACAATGAGCAGTTCTTC
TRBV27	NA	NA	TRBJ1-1	CASSFRQVRHTEAFF	TGTGCCAGCAGTTTCCGACAGGTGAGGCACACTGAAGCTTTCTTT
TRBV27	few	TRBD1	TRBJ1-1	CASTPINGQGATEAFF	TGTGCCAGCACCCCTATAAATGGACAGGGGGCCACTGAAGCTTTCTTT
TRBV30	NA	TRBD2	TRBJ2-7	CAWRVAGGTYEQYF	TGTGCCTGGAGGGTAGCGGGAGGGACCTACGAGCAGTACTTC
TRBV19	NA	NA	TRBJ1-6	CASKDATGSASPLHF	TGTGCCAGTAAAGATGCAACAGGGTCGGCTTCACCCCTCCACTTT
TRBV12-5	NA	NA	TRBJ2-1	CASGTAGNEQFF	TGTGCTAGTGGCACTGCCGGCAATGAGCAGTTCTTC
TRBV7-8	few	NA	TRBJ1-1	CASIRGSVNTEAFF	TGTGCCAGCATCAGAGGGTCGGTGAACACTGAAGCTTTCTTT
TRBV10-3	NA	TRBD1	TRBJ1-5	CAISSDRGVSNQPQHF	TGTGCCATCAGTAGTGACAGGGGGGTTAGCAATCAGCCCCAGCATTTT
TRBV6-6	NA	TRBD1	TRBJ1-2	CASSYSGTEYGYTF	TGTGCCAGCAGTTACTCGGGGACAGAGTATGGCTACACCTTC
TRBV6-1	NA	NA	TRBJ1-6	CASSEQVVGSPLHF	TGTGCCAGCAGTGAACAGGTAGTAGGTTCACCCCTCCACTTT
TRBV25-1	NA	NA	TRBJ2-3	CASNFRGSDPDTQYF	TGTGCCAGCAACTTTCGAGGGAGTGATCCAGATACGCAGTATTTT
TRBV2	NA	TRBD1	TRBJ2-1	CASSPWTGPRFF	TGTGCCAGCAGTCCATGGACAGGACCAAGGTTCTTC
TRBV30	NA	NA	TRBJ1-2	CAWSKGGGEFYGYTF	TGTGCCTGGTCAAAGGGGGGGGGAGAATTCTATGGCTACACCTTC
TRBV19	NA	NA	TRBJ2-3	CASSIGSSRTDTQYF	TGTGCCAGTAGTATAGGTAGTAGCCGCACAGATACGCAGTATTTT
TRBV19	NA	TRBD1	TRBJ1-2	CASRKGQGLDYGYTF	TGTGCCAGTAGGAAGGGACAGGGGTTGGACTATGGCTACACCTTC
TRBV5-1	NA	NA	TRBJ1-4	CASSLQGTANEKLFF	TGCGCCAGCAGCTTGCAGGGGACGGCTAATGAAAAACTGTTTTTT
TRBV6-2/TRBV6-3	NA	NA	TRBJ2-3	CASSYSSWAIGPDTQYF	TGTGCCAGCAGTTACTCGAGCTGGGCAATTGGGCCAGATACGCAGTATTTT
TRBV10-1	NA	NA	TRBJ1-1	CASSEGEYTEAFF	TGCGCCAGCAGTGAGGGAGAGTACACTGAAGCTTTCTTT